A selection of T cell receptor beta chains follows, all from one sample in a study of cytomegalovirus exposure and HLA in healthy donors. TCRdb keeps only in-frame clones here, not all; method: immunoSEQ multiplex PCR. The table lists around 250,000 clones, about 90% of them singletons. The sequencing sample was made of PBMCs. The receptors were gathered from a woman aged 25-40 years in good health and CMV-seronegative. Each CDR3 is given with its conserved first and last residue. D genes are given only for firm matches. Clone size is shown for a subset of rows, as once, few, many or a class of expanded clone.

.	TRBV7-2	TRBJ2-7	.	CASSLVPAGEQYF	TGTGCCAGCAGCTTAGTACCGGCAGGAGAGCAGTACTTC
.	TRBV4-3	TRBJ2-2	.	CASSQDSWENTGELFF	TGCGCCAGCAGCCAAGATAGCTGGGAGAACACCGGGGAGCTGTTTTTT
.	TRBV27	TRBJ1-5	.	CASSWSRGSNQPQHF	TGTGCCAGCAGTTGGAGTCGGGGAAGCAATCAGCCCCAGCATTTT
.	TRBV7-2	TRBJ1-2	.	CASSLAIPSGYGYTF	TGTGCCAGCAGCTTAGCGATACCAAGCGGCTATGGCTACACCTTC
.	TRBV7-2	TRBJ2-1	TRBD2	CASSLDVAGRNNEQFF	TGTGCCAGCAGCTTAGACGTAGCGGGAAGAAACAATGAGCAGTTCTTC
.	TRBV7-9	TRBJ2-1	.	CASSLEVREQFF	TGTGCCAGCAGCTTAGAGGTGCGGGAGCAGTTCTTC
.	TRBV7-9	TRBJ1-2	TRBD1	CASSPSGTGAVNYGYTF	TGTGCCAGCAGCCCATCCGGGACAGGGGCAGTTAACTATGGCTACACCTTC
.	TRBV28	TRBJ1-1	.	CASSSGGGIGEAFF	TGTGCCAGCAGTTCGGGTGGAGGGATCGGTGAAGCTTTCTTT
.	TRBV6-5	TRBJ2-2	TRBD1	CASSYDRGRTGELFF	TGTGCCAGCAGTTACGACAGGGGGCGAACCGGGGAGCTGTTTTTT
.	TRBV13	TRBJ2-4	.	CASSLSGKSAKNIQYF	TGTGCCAGCAGCTTATCGGGAAAATCGGCCAAAAACATTCAGTACTTC
.	TRBV28	TRBJ2-7	.	CASNQLRNPAYEQYF	TGTGCCAGCAACCAGTTACGGAACCCCGCCTACGAGCAGTACTTC
few	TRBV28	TRBJ1-2	.	CASSSLYGYTF	TGTGCCAGCAGTTCTCTCTATGGCTACACCTTC
.	TRBV10-2	TRBJ1-5	.	CASSESAVGNQPQHF	TGCGCCAGCAGTGAGTCGGCAGTCGGCAATCAGCCCCAGCATTTT
.	TRBV29-1	TRBJ1-2	.	CSVESPGPIYEGYTF	TGCAGCGTTGAGTCCCCGGGACCTATTTATGAAGGCTACACCTTC
.	TRBV25-1	TRBJ2-3	.	CASSVGADTQYF	TGTGCCAGCAGTGTTGGAGCAGATACGCAGTATTTT
.	TRBV21-1	TRBJ2-7	.	CARRGSRQYF	TGTGCCAGGAGAGGGTCCAGGCAGTACTTC
.	TRBV28	TRBJ2-3	TRBD2	CASSSPGLADTQYF	TGTGCCAGCAGTTCTCCGGGACTAGCAGATACGCAGTATTTT
.	TRBV9	TRBJ2-2	.	CASSVARTNTGELFF	TGTGCCAGCAGCGTAGCACGGACGAACACCGGGGAGCTGTTTTTT
few	TRBV5-1	TRBJ2-1	TRBD2	CASSLTSGTYNEQFF	TGCGCCAGCAGCTTGACCAGCGGGACCTACAATGAGCAGTTCTTC